A selection of T cell receptor beta chains follows, all from one sample in a study of blood T cell repertoires in COVID-19. TCRdb keeps only in-frame clones here, not all; method: immunoSEQ multiplex PCR. In the table there are around 200,000 clones, 85% to 90% of which are singletons. Sequencing input: PBMCs or T cells enriched from blood (not recorded which). Receptors originate from a woman aged 40-49 years with acute COVID-19. Both conserved end residues are part of each CDR3. D genes are given only for firm matches. For some rows the clone size is stated as once, few or many, or as a class when expanded; others skip it.

d_call,j_call,clone_size,v_call,cdr3_aa,cdr3_nt
NA,TRBJ1-3,few,TRBV18,CASSTTGRISGNTIYF,TGTGCCAGCTCAACTACCGGGAGAATCTCTGGAAACACCATATATTTT
NA,TRBJ1-1,NA,TRBV4-2,CASSQGGKNTEAFF,TGTGCCAGCAGCCAAGGGGGCAAGAACACTGAAGCTTTCTTT
NA,TRBJ2-3,NA,TRBV7-9,CASSSPPSTDTQYF,TGTGCCAGCAGCTCCCCTCCTAGCACAGATACGCAGTATTTT
NA,TRBJ2-1,NA,TRBV10-3,CAISEGRVTNEQFF,TGTGCCATCAGTGAGGGCAGGGTCACCAATGAGCAGTTCTTC
TRBD1,TRBJ1-4,NA,TRBV4-1,CASSQETGSEKLFF,TGCGCCAGCAGCCAAGAGACAGGGAGTGAAAAACTGTTTTTT
TRBD1,TRBJ1-2,NA,TRBV30,CAWSADRGLGYGYTF,TGTGCCTGGAGCGCAGACAGGGGGCTTGGCTATGGCTACACCTTC
NA,TRBJ2-1,NA,TRBV30,CAWSVTSNEQFF,TGTGCCTGGAGTGTAACGAGCAATGAGCAGTTCTTC
TRBD2,TRBJ2-7,NA,TRBV7-6,CASSLRLAGREEQYF,TGTGCCAGCAGCTTAAGACTAGCGGGGAGGGAAGAGCAGTACTTC
NA,TRBJ2-7,once,TRBV2,CASSELGGPRLYEQYF,TGTGCCAGCAGTGAATTGGGGGGTCCCCGTTTGTACGAGCAGTACTTC
NA,TRBJ1-3,NA,TRBV9,CASSGDRRSSGNTIYF,TGTGCCAGCAGCGGTGACAGGCGGTCTTCCGGAAACACCATATATTTT
TRBD2,TRBJ2-7,NA,TRBV4-1,CASRKSGSGSYEQYF,TGCGCCAGCAGAAAAAGCGGGAGTGGGTCCTACGAGCAGTACTTC
TRBD1,TRBJ1-3,once,TRBV18,CASSPTRGRKPSGNTIYF,TGTGCCAGCTCACCAACGAGGGGGCGAAAACCCTCTGGAAACACCATATATTTT
TRBD2,TRBJ2-7,few,TRBV28,CASSPTSGGLYEQYF,TGTGCCAGCAGTCCGACTAGCGGGGGCCTCTACGAGCAGTACTTC
TRBD2,TRBJ2-1,NA,TRBV9,CASSVKSGGNNEQFF,TGTGCCAGCAGCGTAAAAAGCGGGGGAAACAATGAGCAGTTCTTC
NA,TRBJ2-6,NA,TRBV4-3,CASSQDAVYTPSGANVLTF,TGCGCCAGCAGCCAAGATGCGGTGTACACCCCCTCTGGGGCCAACGTCCTGACTTTC
NA,TRBJ1-5,NA,TRBV20-1,CSASTGRGNQPQHF,TGCAGTGCTAGTACCGGACGGGGGAATCAGCCCCAGCATTTT
NA,TRBJ2-3,NA,TRBV5-6,CASSFTSSDTQYF,TGTGCCAGCAGCTTTACTAGCTCAGATACGCAGTATTTT
TRBD1,TRBJ1-1,NA,TRBV29-1,CSVGQGARLSEAFF,TGCAGCGTAGGACAGGGGGCGCGCCTCTCTGAAGCTTTCTTT
NA,TRBJ2-1,NA,TRBV3-1/TRBV3-2,CASSQSVETWDNEQFF,TGTGCCAGCAGCCAATCAGTCGAGACTTGGGACAATGAGCAGTTCTTC
NA,TRBJ2-3,NA,TRBV5-1,CASSLNPGGITDTQYF,TGCGCCAGCAGCTTGAATCCGGGGGGCATCACAGATACGCAGTATTTT
NA,TRBJ1-1,NA,TRBV6-5,CASRDLGRGTEAFF,TGTGCCAGCAGAGACCTAGGGCGGGGAACTGAAGCTTTCTTT
NA,TRBJ1-1,many,TRBV5-4,CASSPSGGAESTEAFF,TGTGCCAGCAGCCCCTCTGGGGGGGCGGAAAGCACTGAAGCTTTCTTT